The clone carrying this TCR beta chain appeared many times. Its antigen is not identified. These data come from a study of T cells in Graves' hyperthyroidism and ophthalmopathy. Study outcomes and limitations: Ophthalmopathy got predicted by the model a median around 6.6 months before its onset.

Amplified TCR beta CDR3 regions derived from RNA transcripts. During a first-round RT-PCR of the TCR CDR3, the HTBI primer set was used. Via MiXCR, TCRdb re-called the multiplex PCR reads, giving one row per CDR3 protein. In the table there are some 690,000 distinct CDR3 sequences, 17% of which are singletons. Graves' hyperthyroidism qualified as stable when ophthalmopathy did not progress within 18 months. Out of over 9 ml of fresh peripheral blood came the PBMCs. The V gene's germline CDR1 is MDHEN and CDR2 SYDVKM. V was trimmed by 6 bases and J by 2 bases, leaving 20 bases between them. CDR3 length: 17 residues.

The TCR sequence derives from a man aged 50 to 59 with Graves' hyperthyroidism. This chain links TRBV28 with TRBJ2-4, with D perhaps matching TRBD1 (6 bases). The sequenced material came from blood. The CDR3 DNA follows: TGTGCCAGCAGCCCTACCAACACAGGGTTGACCAAAAACATTCAGTACTTC. Translating it yields CASSPTNTGLTKNIQYF.